The T cell receptor beta chain under discussion was sequenced for a study of blood T cells in healthy people across ages. Points from the study as a whole: Without sorted subsets, naive and antigen-experienced compartments could not be conclusively compared. Samples with more naive T cells showed higher observed beta diversity. Compared with aged donors, long-lived donors showed fewer expanded clones, suggesting selection.

Next came a second PCR, run for about 6 to 11 cycles, which used a sample-barcoded 5' primer along with a J-beta primer mix. Each cDNA was tagged by a template-switch adaptor containing 12 random nucleotides. One entry per CDR3 protein, called by TCRdb with MiXCR from the 5' RACE reads. The table lists 1.6 million or so distinct CDR3 sequences, about 32% of them singletons, with 10% to 12% in the top ten. Worth noting for this clonotype: Antigen unknown.

Trimming cost V 5 bases and J 2 bases, with 15 bases left between them. CDR3 length: 16 amino acids. Germline CDR1 reads SGHTA; CDR2 reads FQGNSA. The sequence was obtained from a woman aged 25 to 39 in good health. The chain couples TRBV7-2 to TRBJ2-2, with D tentatively TRBD2 (5 bases). Material: blood. The CDR3: CASSPSDLLNTGELFF. The CDR3 DNA sequence: TGTGCCAGCAGCCCCTCGGACTTACTTAACACCGGGGAGCTGTTTTTT.